Presented here are 27 T cell receptor beta chains from one specimen sequenced in a study of blood T cells in healthy people across ages. A second 7 to 11 cycle PCR used barcoded and J-beta primers. TCRdb re-analysed the 5' RACE reads in MiXCR, keeping a single row per CDR3 protein. Here the sample spans about 900,000 distinct CDR3 sequences, around 62% being singletons. The specimen was blood. All receptors come from a man aged 30 to 45 in good health.

This clonotype was found many times. The rearrangement uses TRBV12-3 or TRBV12-4 and TRBJ1-6; 9 nucleotides line up with TRBD1. V shed 1 base, J shed 11 bases, and the junction held 6 bases outside the gene matches. The CDR3 totals 15 residues. CDR3 DNA sequence: TGTGCCAGCAGTTTAGAGGGACAGGGTTTTCCACCCCTCCACTTT. Its translation is CASSLEGQGFPPLHF.

The CDR3 DNA reads TGTGCCATCAGCCCGGGACTACAGAACTACGAGCAGTACTTC. This sequence encodes CAISPGLQNYEQYF. The rearrangement links TRBV10-3 to TRBJ2-7, with TRBD2 identical over 7 bases. The germline V gene has CDR1 ENHRY and CDR2 SYGVKD. The CDR3 covers 14 residues. V lost 6 bases, J lost 3 bases, and 8 bases stayed unmatched.

V and J are TRBV18 and TRBJ2-4; 9 bases match TRBD2. Germline CDR1 reads KGHSH; CDR2 reads LQKENI. The CDR3 runs to 18 residues. V was pared by 8 bases and J by 0 bases, with 14 bases of the junction left unmatched. The CDR3 region is CASRPVAGDQLAKNIQYF. The DNA for the CDR3 is TGTGCCAGCCGTCCGGTAGCGGGGGACCAATTAGCCAAAAACATTCAGTACTTC.

The chain employs TRBV9 and TRBJ2-5; D is uncertain. The CDR3 runs 12 residues. V lost 1 base and J 11 bases, leaving 12 bases between the germline ends. CDR1 and CDR2 from the germline V gene are SGDLS and YYNGEE. The CDR3 protein is CASSVSWDEQYF. The CDR3, as DNA: TGTGCCAGCAGCGTATCGTGGGATGAGCAGTACTTC.

The chain couples TRBV27 to TRBJ2-5, with D maybe TRBD1 (6 bases). Looked up from germline, CDR1 is MNHEY and CDR2 is SMNVEV (reference sequence). This CDR3 has 15 amino acids. The V gene lost 0 bases and the J gene lost 4 bases, with 12 bases spanning the gap. This chain's CDR3 is CASSLSQGTGETQYF. The CDR3 nucleotides read TGTGCCAGCAGTTTATCACAGGGCACGGGAGAGACCCAGTACTTC.

The chain is built from TRBV4-1 and TRBJ2-7; D is possibly TRBD2 (5 bases). The last part of the DNA fits TRBJ2-5 better; the J call may be wrong. CDR3 length: 14 residues. Germline values: CDR1 MGHRA, CDR2 YSYEKL. In DNA, the CDR3 is TGCGCCAGCAGCCAAGTATTGGGAGAAGAGACCCAGTACTTC. Protein: CASSQVLGEETQYF.

There are a few counts of this clonotype. For the CDR3, the DNA is TGTGCCAGCAGACGGGGCTTTGAGACCCAGTACTTC. As protein: CASRRGFETQYF. The chain joins TRBV6-5 to TRBJ2-5; D might be TRBD1 or TRBD2, each matching 5 bases. Germline lookup yields CDR1 MNHEY and CDR2 SVGAGI. The CDR3 loop spans 12 amino acids. Trimming cost V 6 bases and J 5 bases, with 10 bases left between them.

This clonotype was observed once. The chain links TRBV25-1 to TRBJ2-5; TRBD2 aligns across 9 bases. The CDR3 sequence is 14 residues long. Germline CDR1 MGHDK, CDR2 SYGVNS. Trimming at V came to 7 bases and at J to 3 bases, leaving 6 bases not matched to a gene. Written as DNA, the CDR3 is TGTGCCAGCACCAGCGGGGGGATTGAAGAGACCCAGTACTTC. Translation gives CASTSGGIEETQYF.

This clonotype came up once. The CDR3 loop is CASAGLVRETQYF. The CDR3 region has the DNA TGTGCCAGCGCGGGACTAGTGAGGGAGACGCAGTATTTT. V and J are TRBV9 and TRBJ2-3, with 8 bases matching TRBD2. The germline V gene encodes CDR1 SGDLS and CDR2 YYNGEE. The CDR3 is 13 residues long. With V trimmed by 7 bases and J by 9 bases, 10 bases remained unmatched.

The chain employs TRBV7-3 and TRBJ1-4, with D perhaps TRBD1 (5 bases). Germline V lookup: CDR1 SGHTA, CDR2 FQGTGA. V lost 2 bases and J 4 bases, leaving 11 bases between the germline ends. The length of the CDR3 is 15 residues. CDR3 protein: CASSLWRGINEKLFF. The CDR3 region has the DNA TGTGCCAGCAGCTTATGGCGGGGGATTAATGAAAAACTGTTTTTT.

In nucleotides, the CDR3 is TGTGCCAGCAGGGAGGGCGGGGACTATGGCTACACCTTC. Translating gives CASREGGDYGYTF. This chain uses TRBV6-1 with TRBJ1-2; unclear D gene. The CDR3 length is 13 residues. Germline CDR1 is MNHNS and CDR2 is SASEGT. V was cut by 6 bases and J by 3 bases, with 11 bases left in between.

As DNA, the CDR3 is TGTGCCACCGCAACCGGGACAGGGACCTATAGCAATCAGCCCCAGCATTTT. Its protein is CATATGTGTYSNQPQHF. The gene calls are TRBV24-1 and TRBJ1-5; TRBD1 agrees at 9 bases. The V segment lost 9 bases and the J segment 0 bases; nucleotides outside the gene matches: 11. In germline, CDR1 is KGHDR, CDR2 SFDVKD. The CDR3 length is 17 residues.

V usage is TRBV7-8 and J usage is TRBJ2-7; no clear D gene. The V end lost 7 bases, the J end lost 0 bases, and 13 bases lay between the germline ends. This CDR3 comprises 14 residues. CDR1 is SGHVS, CDR2 FQNEAQ, per germline. CDR3: CASNPTRSSYEQYF. CDR3 bases: TGTGCCAGCAACCCGACTCGGAGCTCCTACGAGCAGTACTTC.

The chain has TRBV6-2 or TRBV6-3 and TRBJ2-1, with TRBD2 as a possible D gene (5 bases). The end of the DNA fits TRBJ2-7 better, so the J call may be wrong. CDR3 size: 15 residues. Per the germline V gene, CDR1 is MNHEY and CDR2 is SVGEGT. In DNA, the CDR3 is TGTGCCAGCAAAGAGGACTTGGGCCGACCCTACGAGCAGTACTTC. It specifies CASKEDLGRPYEQYF.

The gene calls are TRBV28 and TRBJ1-2; the match to TRBD1 covers 10 bases. CDR1 and CDR2 (germline): MDHEN, SYDVKM. The CDR3 extends over 16 amino acids. V shed 5 bases, J shed 2 bases, and the junction held 8 bases outside the gene matches. The CDR3 protein is CASSTTWTGGNYGYTF. Written as DNA, the CDR3 is TGTGCCAGCAGTACAACCTGGACAGGGGGGAACTATGGCTACACCTTC.

V is TRBV29-1 and J is TRBJ2-1; TRBD1 agrees at 9 bases. The CDR3 loop spans 15 amino acids. Germline CDR1 SQVTM, CDR2 ANQGSEA. V was pared by 8 bases and J by 10 bases, with 18 bases of the junction left unmatched. CDR3 region: CSSQDRGFSGGEQFF. CDR3 DNA: TGCAGCTCCCAGGACAGGGGATTCTCAGGGGGGGAGCAGTTCTTC.

This clonotype has only a few counts. The chain employs TRBV27 and TRBJ2-7; 8 bases agree with TRBD1. The V gene's germline CDR1 is MNHEY and CDR2 SMNVEV (reference sequence). V shed 5 bases, J shed 2 bases, and the junction held 8 bases outside the gene matches. The CDR3 sequence is 15 residues long. The CDR3 nucleotides are TGTGCCAGCAGTCTAGGGACAGGCGCCGCCTACGAGCAGTACTTC. Its protein is CASSLGTGAAYEQYF.

This clonotype has more than one count but fewer than ten. The J gene is TRBJ2-7, the V gene TRBV15; TRBD1 aligns across 10 bases. The CDR3 runs 15 residues. Trimming at V came to 1 base and at J to 2 bases, leaving 2 bases not matched to a gene. Per germline, CDR1 LNHNV and CDR2 YYDKDF (reference sequence). CDR3 sequence reads: CATSRGQGAAYEQYF. As DNA, the CDR3 is TGTGCCACCAGCAGAGGACAGGGGGCGGCCTACGAGCAGTACTTC.

This clonotype appeared a few times. This rearrangement joins TRBV7-2 to TRBJ2-3, with 8 bases aligning to TRBD2. This CDR3 is built from 18 residues. Germline loops: CDR1 SGHTA, CDR2 FQGNSA. Losses at the gene ends were 5 bases for V and 2 bases for J; bases not matched to a gene: 15. DNA of the CDR3: TGTGCCAGCAGCCCTTTGCCCTCGGCGGGGGGAACCACAGATACGCAGTATTTT. It translates to CASSPLPSAGGTTDTQYF.

This clonotype was recorded a few times. The rearrangement joins TRBV2 to TRBJ1-2, with D tentatively TRBD1 (5 bases). Trimming took off 1 base at V and 3 bases at J, with 9 bases between the two ends. Germline V gene data show CDR1 as SNHLY and CDR2 as FYNNEI. The CDR3 spans 14 residues. The CDR3 DNA reads as TGTGCCAGCAGTGAAGGTGCGGGGGACTATGGCTACACCTTC. Its translation is CASSEGAGDYGYTF.

The V gene is TRBV4-2, the J gene TRBJ2-4; 9 positions match TRBD1. Germline V gene lookup returns CDR1 LGHNA and CDR2 YNFKEQ. V was clipped by 1 base and J by 7 bases; unmatched bases: 8. The CDR3 extends over 16 amino acids. The CDR3 protein is CASSQGEGQGTNIQYF. CDR3 nucleotide sequence: TGTGCCAGCAGCCAAGGAGAGGGACAGGGTACCAACATTCAGTACTTC.

This clonotype was seen a few times. The chain uses TRBV7-9 and TRBJ1-6; D uncertain. The V end was cut by 8 bases, the J end by 9 bases, with 17 bases between. Germline CDR1 and CDR2: SEHNR and FQNEAQ (reference sequence). This CDR3 has 14 amino acids. The CDR3 is CASDHQQVGSPLHF. DNA for the CDR3: TGTGCCAGCGATCATCAGCAAGTTGGTTCACCCCTCCACTTT.

V usage is TRBV29-1 and J usage is TRBJ1-5, with D perhaps TRBD1 (5 bases). V was clipped by 4 bases and J by 5 bases, with 12 bases between them. The CDR3 totals 13 residues. The germline CDR1 and CDR2 sequences are SQVTM and ANQGSEA. The DNA for the CDR3 is TGCAGCGTTGGTTGGCGGGGGGATCAGCCCCAGCATTTT. This sequence encodes CSVGWRGDQPQHF.

The chain has TRBV4-3 and TRBJ2-3; D is ambiguous. The germline gives CDR1 LGHNA, CDR2 YSLEER. The CDR3 spans 14 residues. The V gene lost 1 base and the J gene lost 1 base, with 6 bases spanning the gap. The CDR3 loop is CASSQAHRTDTQYF. As DNA, the CDR3 is TGCGCCAGCAGCCAAGCCCACCGCACAGATACGCAGTATTTT.

The chain links TRBV7-3 to TRBJ2-5; possible D gene TRBD2, 5 bases. The V gene lost 5 bases and the J gene lost 5 bases, with 21 bases spanning the gap. Germline V gene data show CDR1 as SGHTA and CDR2 as FQGTGA. The CDR3 spans 16 residues. CDR3 residues: CASSPTLQLVPETQYF. DNA for the CDR3: TGTGCCAGCAGCCCGACCCTCCAACTAGTGCCGGAGACCCAGTACTTC.

The CDR3 here is CSVRDSNTEAFF. The CDR3 DNA is TGCAGCGTAAGAGACTCGAACACTGAAGCTTTCTTT. The gene calls are TRBV29-1 and TRBJ1-1; no clear D gene. Germline CDR1 is SQVTM and CDR2 is ANQGSEA. V lost 6 bases to trimming and J lost 1 base, with 9 bases between them. The CDR3 runs 12 residues.

The V call is TRBV12-3 or TRBV12-4, the J call TRBJ1-2; maybe TRBD1 (5 bases). CDR3 length: 15 amino acids. The V and J ends lost 4 bases and 7 bases respectively, with 19 bases between them. DNA for the CDR3: TGTGCCAGCAGTTCCGGCGGGGGTCTAATTGTTGGCTACACCTTC. Its protein is CASSSGGGLIVGYTF.